This T cell receptor beta chain was retrieved from a study of blood T cell repertoires in COVID-19. Study overall: Sites in the United States, Italy and Spain provided acute and convalescent COVID-19 samples. PBMCs, B-cell-depleted T cells, or T cells were the source of the cDNA or gDNA that made up the material.

As handled by the study authors: Amplification of reference gene primers was used by the study to estimate nucleated cell counts. Here immunoSEQ multiplex PCR was the method, and the copy in TCRdb shows in-frame clones only, minus some. Clone size and V and J calls were adopted from that table, with D and trimming inferred from the DNA. The table has 210,000 or so clones, around four fifths seen once. Trimming removed 7 bases at V and 13 bases at J, with 22 bases between. Germline V gene sequence: CDR1 MNHEY, CDR2 SMNVEV (reference sequence). This CDR3 has 14 residues. This TCR was recovered from a woman aged 70-85 years with active or convalescent COVID-19. Specimen: peripheral blood. V and J are TRBV27 and TRBJ2-2, with D maybe TRBD2 (6 bases). The CDR3: CASNRPGLPGRLFF. The CDR3 DNA reads as TGTGCCAGCAACCGACCGGGACTCCCCGGGAGGCTGTTTTTT.